The 24 T cell receptor beta chains presented below share a single source sample, sequenced in a study of siplizumab effects on memory and regulatory T cells. Produced via immunoSEQ multiplex PCR; TCRdb's table is partial and in-frame only. The sample holds approximately 100,000 clones, around 95% seen once. The sample consisted of non-Treg CD4+ T cells sorted from blood. The receptors were gathered from a human donor in good health.

The chain links TRBV11-2 to TRBJ2-2; D remains unclear. This CDR3 region has 13 residues. Germline CDR1 SGHAT, CDR2 FQNNGV. V dropped 5 bases and J dropped 0 bases, with 4 bases sitting between them. CDR3 in amino acids: CASSDANTGELFF. The CDR3 bases are TGTGCCAGCAGCGACGCGAACACCGGGGAGCTGTTTTTT.

V and J are TRBV30 and TRBJ1-1; no clear D. The V and J ends lost 1 base and 0 bases respectively, with 6 bases between them. CDR1 GTSNPN and CDR2 SVGIG come from the germline V gene (reference sequence). This CDR3 spans 13 amino acids. The CDR3 is CAWSGHLNTEAFF. Here the CDR3 DNA reads TGTGCCTGGAGTGGACATTTGAACACTGAAGCTTTCTTT.

The chain employs TRBV4-1 and TRBJ1-2; 7 nucleotides line up with TRBD1. The trim removed 8 bases at V and 3 bases at J, leaving 15 bases unmatched. Germline values: CDR1 MGHRA, CDR2 YSYEKL. The CDR3 loop spans 16 amino acids. The CDR3 spells CASAIPPPTGDYGYTF. The CDR3 DNA sequence: TGCGCCAGCGCAATTCCGCCCCCCACAGGGGACTATGGCTACACCTTC.

This sequence joins TRBV27 and TRBJ1-6, with D unresolved. Deletions cut 3 bases from V and 0 bases from J, with 9 bases between. CDR3 length: 16 amino acids. Germline V lookup: CDR1 MNHEY, CDR2 SMNVEV (reference sequence). Written as DNA, the CDR3 is TGTGCCAGCAGTTTCCAGACGCTCTCCTATAATTCACCCCTCCACTTT. Its translation: CASSFQTLSYNSPLHF.

This clone has just one count. The V and J genes are TRBV2 and TRBJ1-5; 8 bases are a match to TRBD1. Germline CDR1 SNHLY, CDR2 FYNNEI. The CDR3 is made up of 13 amino acids. V lost 9 bases to trimming and J lost 4 bases; unmatched junction nucleotides: 5. The CDR3 spells CASGGTGNQPQHF. CDR3 DNA: TGTGCCAGTGGGGGGACAGGAAATCAGCCCCAGCATTTT.

The V and J genes are TRBV27 and TRBJ2-5; 7 bases are a match to TRBD2. Germline-derived CDR1 and CDR2 are MNHEY and SMNVEV (reference sequence). Germline trimming cut 2 bases from V and 6 bases from J; bases unmatched to any gene: 3. The CDR3 has 13 amino acids. For the CDR3, the DNA is TGTGCCAGCAGTTTAGGGGACTATCAGACCCAGTACTTC. Translating it yields CASSLGDYQTQYF.

The gene calls are TRBV7-7 and TRBJ2-2, with D maybe TRBD1 (6 bases). CDR1 is SSHAT and CDR2 is FNYEAQ in the germline V gene (reference sequence). V shed 5 bases and J shed 5 bases, with 12 bases lying between them. CDR3 size: 14 residues. CDR3 sequence reads: CASSSIGTTGELFF. CDR3 in DNA: TGTGCCAGCAGCAGTATAGGGACAACCGGGGAGCTGTTTTTT. The variable domain in full, with the rest retrieved from reference TRBV7-7 and TRBJ2-2, is GAGVSQSPRYKVTKRGQDVTLRCDPISSHATLYWYQQALGQGPEFLTYFNYEAQPDKSGLPSDRFSAERPEGSISTLTIQRTEQRDSAMYRCASSSIGTTGELFFGEGSRLTVL.

The chain couples TRBV20-1 to TRBJ2-3, with D possibly matching TRBD2 (6 bases). The germline V and J ends were trimmed by 6 bases and 6 bases, with 7 bases remaining between them. CDR1 is DFQATT, CDR2 SNEGSKA, per germline (reference sequence). The length of the CDR3 is 10 residues. DNA for the CDR3: TGCAGTGCAGGGAGGGATACGCAGTATTTT. It is translated as CSAGRDTQYF.

J is TRBJ2-7 and V is TRBV5-1, with a weak D call TRBD2 (5 bases). The germline V and J ends were trimmed by 4 bases and 0 bases, with 14 bases remaining between them. The CDR3 consists of 15 residues. Per the germline V gene, CDR1 is SGHRS and CDR2 is YFSETQ. CDR3 residues: CASSPSTSPSYEQYF. The CDR3 coding sequence is TGCGCCAGCAGCCCTAGTACTAGTCCCTCCTACGAGCAGTACTTC.

This clone was seen a few times. V gene TRBV7-2 combines with J gene TRBJ2-7; D is ambiguous. The CDR3 loop spans 14 amino acids. Germline-derived CDR1 and CDR2 are SGHTA and FQGNSA. The V gene lost 4 bases and the J gene lost 4 bases, with 14 bases spanning the gap. Here the CDR3 reads CASSYARPSYEQYF. Here the CDR3 DNA reads TGTGCCAGCAGCTATGCACGCCCGAGTTACGAGCAGTACTTC.

This chain joins TRBV7-2 and TRBJ1-3; D unresolved. The CDR3 has 15 residues. The germline V gene encodes CDR1 SGHTA and CDR2 FQGNSA. V dropped 5 bases and J dropped 0 bases, with 11 bases sitting between them. CDR3 DNA sequence: TGTGCCAGCAGCCGCGACTCGAGCTCTGGAAACACCATATATTTT. This encodes CASSRDSSSGNTIYF. Supplemented by reference TRBV7-2 and TRBJ1-3, the full variable domain reads GAGVSQSPSNKVTEKGKDVELRCDPISGHTALYWYRQSLGQGLEFLIYFQGNSAPDKSGLPSDRFSAERTGGSVSTLTIQRTQQEDSAVYLCASSRDSSSGNTIYFGEGSWLTVV.

This chain joins TRBV5-1 and TRBJ2-7; 8 bases agree with TRBD1. This CDR3 spans 15 amino acids. V was clipped by 0 bases and J by 7 bases; unmatched bases: 9. The V gene's germline CDR1 is SGHRS and CDR2 YFSETQ. This chain's CDR3 is CASSLEGQGLGEQYF. The DNA of the CDR3 is TGCGCCAGCAGCTTGGAAGGACAGGGCCTGGGGGAGCAGTACTTC.

The chain has TRBV6-1 and TRBJ2-3; no clear D. Trimming took off 1 base at V and 0 bases at J, with 14 bases between the two ends. Germline V lookup: CDR1 MNHNS, CDR2 SASEGT. CDR3 length equals 17 residues. CDR3 nucleotide sequence: TGTGCCAGCAGTGAAGGTTGGGTATGGTCTAGCACAGATACGCAGTATTTT. Encoded protein: CASSEGWVWSSTDTQYF.

The chain employs TRBV11-2 and TRBJ2-5; D may be TRBD2 (7 bases). The CDR3 runs 15 residues. V shed 2 bases and J shed 5 bases, with 15 bases lying between them. The germline V gene has CDR1 SGHAT and CDR2 FQNNGV. This CDR3 is CASSLWVGGAETQYF. DNA for the CDR3: TGTGCCAGCAGCTTATGGGTTGGGGGGGCGGAGACCCAGTACTTC.

The chain has TRBV5-1 and TRBJ2-3; 11 nucleotides line up with TRBD2. Losses at the gene ends were 4 bases for V and 0 bases for J; bases not matched to a gene: 7. The CDR3 length is 17 residues. CDR1 is SGHRS, CDR2 YFSETQ, per germline. The CDR3 region has the DNA TGCGCCAGCAGCACCCTGGGACTAGCGGAAAGCACAGATACGCAGTATTTT. Residues: CASSTLGLAESTDTQYF.

This chain joins TRBV14 and TRBJ1-2, with D possibly TRBD1 on 5 matching bases. This CDR3 has 14 residues. V was trimmed by 2 bases and J by 2 bases, leaving 9 bases between them. Per germline, CDR1 SGHDN and CDR2 FVKESK. In nucleotides, the CDR3 is TGTGCCAGCAGCCAAATCCCAGGGAACTATGGCTACACCTTC. Residues: CASSQIPGNYGYTF.

The rearrangement joins TRBV28 to TRBJ2-7; D remains ambiguous. Looked up from germline, CDR1 is MDHEN and CDR2 is SYDVKM. V lost 6 bases to trimming and J lost 3 bases, with 18 bases between them. CDR3 size: 15 residues. The DNA for the CDR3 is TGTGCCAGCAGCCCCGTTGTTTTGAGAGACTACGAGCAGTACTTC. Translation: CASSPVVLRDYEQYF.

V is TRBV2 and J is TRBJ1-3; D not resolved. Trimming cost V 4 bases and J 3 bases, with 7 bases left between them. Germline V gene lookup returns CDR1 SNHLY and CDR2 FYNNEI. The CDR3 is made up of 13 amino acids. The CDR3 coding sequence is TGTGCCAGCAGTGCCGGGATTGGAAACACCATATATTTT. Its protein is CASSAGIGNTIYF.

The J gene is TRBJ2-7, the V gene TRBV4-3; 9 bases agree with TRBD1. The trim removed 1 base at V and 3 bases at J, leaving 22 bases unmatched. CDR3 length: 21 residues. Germline V gives CDR1 LGHNA, CDR2 YSLEER. The CDR3 protein is CASSQAGMGWETDRGDYEQYF. The DNA of the CDR3 is TGCGCCAGCAGCCAAGCGGGGATGGGGTGGGAGACAGACAGGGGGGACTACGAGCAGTACTTC.

This sequence joins TRBV6-5 and TRBJ1-2; TRBD1 matches 8 bases. With 8 bases clipped from V and 7 bases from J, the junction kept 12 bases outside the gene matches. This CDR3 spans 14 amino acids. Germline assignment: CDR1 MNHEY and CDR2 SVGAGI. The CDR3 DNA reads as TGTGCCAGCCGGGATCCCGGACAGGGCTCTGGCTACACCTTC. This gives the protein CASRDPGQGSGYTF.

The V gene is TRBV5-5, the J gene TRBJ2-2; 7 nucleotides agree with TRBD1. In germline, CDR1 is SGHKS, CDR2 YYEKEE (reference sequence). The CDR3 runs to 15 residues. The V gene end was trimmed by 0 bases and the J gene end by 4 bases; junction bases not matched to a gene: 3. The CDR3 sequence is CASSLGQGSTGELFF. The CDR3, as DNA: TGTGCCAGCAGCTTGGGACAGGGTTCCACCGGGGAGCTGTTTTTT.

The chain carries TRBV4-1 and TRBJ1-3; tentatively, D is TRBD1 (5 bases). Germline V gene sequence: CDR1 MGHRA, CDR2 YSYEKL. V was pared by 7 bases and J by 4 bases, with 14 bases between. The CDR3 has 14 amino acids. The CDR3 spells CASTGGTGGNTIYF. The CDR3 DNA reads TGCGCCAGCACGGGGGGTACGGGAGGAAACACCATATATTTT.

The chain employs TRBV11-2 and TRBJ1-2, with D tentatively TRBD1 (5 bases). Germline V lookup: CDR1 SGHAT, CDR2 FQNNGV. The CDR3 has 14 amino acids. The germline V and J ends were trimmed by 0 bases and 8 bases, with 13 bases remaining between them. Here the CDR3 reads CASSLDRPGLGYTF. CDR3 DNA: TGTGCCAGCAGCTTAGATCGACCGGGGCTGGGCTACACCTTC. Full variable domain (rest looked up from reference TRBV11-2 and TRBJ1-2): EAGVAQSPRYKIIEKRQSVAFWCNPISGHATLYWYQQILGQGPKLLIQFQNNGVVDDSQLPKDRFSAERLKGVDSTLKIQPAKLEDSAVYLCASSLDRPGLGYTFGSGTRLTVV.

In regard to this clone: One end of the junction varies from germline; a read error may be responsible. This rearrangement joins TRBV5-5 to TRBJ2-5; D is ambiguous. From germline, CDR1 is SGHKS and CDR2 YYEKEE (reference sequence). The CDR3 spans 16 residues. The CDR3 region is CASSLVAGVYQEPQYF. Here the CDR3 DNA reads TGTGCCAGCAGCTTGGTGGCTGGGGTCTACCAAGAGCCCCAGTACTTC.